The 29 T cell receptor beta chains below were found in one sample sequenced in a study of early T cells in non-severe SARS-CoV-2 infection. A single record per CDR3 protein comes from TCRdb applying MiXCR to the 5' RACE reads. Among tens of thousands of distinct CDR3 sequences, about 5% were seen once, and the ten largest hold roughly 17%. The sequenced sample was whole blood. All receptors come from an adult who was a healthcare worker with PCR-confirmed SARS-CoV-2 infection or an uninfected control (not recorded which).

This clonotype was seen repeatedly, ten times or more. This rearrangement joins TRBV5-8 to TRBJ2-1; D gene ambiguous. The V gene lost 1 base and the J gene lost 6 bases, with 11 bases spanning the gap. Germline-derived CDR1 and CDR2 are SGHTS and YDEGEE. CDR3 size: 14 residues. Here the CDR3 reads CASSLWVQLNEQFF. CDR3 nucleotides: TGTGCCAGCAGCTTGTGGGTACAACTCAATGAGCAGTTCTTC.

This clonotype has only a few counts. The chain links TRBV7-9 to TRBJ1-4, with D unresolved. Trimming took off 2 bases at V and 8 bases at J, with 12 bases between the two ends. Germline V lookup: CDR1 SEHNR, CDR2 FQNEAQ (reference sequence). The CDR3 has 14 amino acids. The DNA for the CDR3 is TGTGCCAGCAGCTTATTGGGTGGAGAGGAAAAACTGTTTTTT. This sequence encodes CASSLLGGEEKLFF.

This clonotype was picked up many times. This chain links TRBV6-2 or TRBV6-3 with TRBJ1-6, with TRBD1 matching 9 bases. CDR3 size: 15 residues. Per germline, CDR1 MNHEY and CDR2 SVGEGT. V was pared by 3 bases and J by 9 bases, with 6 bases of the junction left unmatched. CDR3 nucleotide sequence: TGTGCCAGCAGTTATTCCGGACAGGGGAGTTCACCCCTCCACTTT. Encoded protein: CASSYSGQGSSPLHF.

The table lists this clonotype with many counts. V usage is TRBV20-1 and J usage is TRBJ1-2, with D unresolved. Trimming removed 4 bases at V and 4 bases at J, with 13 bases between. In germline, CDR1 is DFQATT, CDR2 SNEGSKA (reference sequence). CDR3 length equals 13 residues. The CDR3 DNA reads TGCAGTGCTACCAGTGGTGTCAGCTATGGCTACACCTTC. Translating it yields CSATSGVSYGYTF.

This clonotype was seen at least ten times. The chain combines TRBV20-1 with TRBJ2-5; D is uncertain. Looked up from germline, CDR1 is DFQATT and CDR2 is SNEGSKA (reference sequence). The length of the CDR3 is 14 residues. With 5 bases removed from V and 5 bases from J, the gap between germline ends came to 18 bases. The CDR3 DNA reads as TGCAGTGCTCAAACGTACGGTAAAACTGAGACCCAGTACTTC. It specifies CSAQTYGKTETQYF.

This clonotype was seen repeatedly, ten times or more. The chain couples TRBV6-1 to TRBJ1-5; D is undetermined. With 10 bases removed from V and 4 bases from J, the gap between germline ends came to 8 bases. Germline lookup yields CDR1 MNHNS and CDR2 SASEGT. The CDR3 extends over 11 amino acids. The CDR3, as DNA: TGTGCCACCTCGCAAAATCAGCCCCAGCATTTT. Its translation is CATSQNQPQHF.

This chain joins TRBV7-2 and TRBJ1-2, with unresolved D. Germline V gene lookup returns CDR1 SGHTA and CDR2 FQGNSA. V was clipped by 4 bases and J by 4 bases, with 13 bases between them. This CDR3 has 14 residues. CDR3 sequence: CASSYDISFYGYTF. CDR3 in DNA: TGTGCCAGCAGCTACGACATATCCTTCTATGGCTACACCTTC.

This clonotype was counted at least ten times. The gene calls are TRBV3-1 and TRBJ1-6; the D is unclear. The germline V and J ends were trimmed by 3 bases and 3 bases, with 9 bases remaining between them. Germline V gene sequence: CDR1 LGHDT, CDR2 YNNKEL (reference sequence). This CDR3 spans 15 amino acids. The CDR3 loop reads CASSQLDHYNSPLHF. The CDR3 DNA reads as TGTGCCAGCAGCCAGTTGGATCACTATAATTCACCCCTCCACTTT. Looking up the rest from reference TRBV3-1 and TRBJ1-6 gives the full variable domain: DTAVSQTPKYLVTQMGNDKSIKCEQNLGHDTMYWYKQDSKKFLKIMFSYNNKELIINETVPNRFSPKSPDKAHLNLHINSLELGDSAVYFCASSQLDHYNSPLHFGNGTRLTVT.

In its sample, this clonotype was seen many times. This chain links TRBV18 with TRBJ1-6, with D unresolved. The CDR3 has 14 amino acids. Deletions cut 2 bases from V and 6 bases from J, with 8 bases between. Per the germline V gene, CDR1 is KGHSH and CDR2 is LQKENI. The CDR3 reads CASSPSKGNSPLHF. CDR3 nucleotides: TGTGCCAGCTCACCATCAAAGGGTAATTCACCCCTCCACTTT.

In this sample, this clonotype turned up many times. The chain joins TRBV6-5 to TRBJ2-3; a weak D match, TRBD1 (6 bases). The V gene's germline CDR1 is MNHEY and CDR2 SVGAGI. This CDR3 has 13 amino acids. Trimming removed 5 bases from V and 8 bases from J, with 14 bases in between. This chain's CDR3 is CASSAYRVATQYF. CDR3 in DNA: TGTGCCAGCAGTGCCTACAGGGTCGCTACGCAGTATTTT.

The chain employs TRBV10-2 and TRBJ2-5; perhaps TRBD2 as D (5 bases). With 3 bases removed from V and 1 base from J, the gap between germline ends came to 12 bases. Germline V lookup: CDR1 WSHSY, CDR2 SAAADI. The CDR3 runs 15 residues. The DNA for the CDR3 is TGCGCCAGCAGTGAAGGAGTGGGGAGCCAAGAGACCCAGTACTTC. Translation: CASSEGVGSQETQYF.

Worth noting for this clonotype: This may be a read error, as it is one base from a much larger clone. The chain couples TRBV4-2 to TRBJ2-7, with a weak D call TRBD2 (5 bases). The germline V gene encodes CDR1 LGHNA and CDR2 YNFKEQ. The CDR3 runs 13 residues. In DNA, the CDR3 is TGTGTCAGCAGCCAAACCGACCGGGGCGAGCAGTACTTC. Its protein product is CVSSQTDRGEQYF.

This clonotype was seen many times. The V call is TRBV6-6, the J call TRBJ2-3; D is uncertain. With 8 bases removed from V and 0 bases from J, the gap between germline ends came to 9 bases. This CDR3 is built from 13 residues. Germline-derived CDR1 and CDR2 are MNHNY and SVGAGI (reference sequence). The CDR3 DNA sequence: TGTGCCAGCTGCCGGGCCAGCACAGATACGCAGTATTTT. Protein sequence: CASCRASTDTQYF.

This clonotype showed up many times. V gene TRBV7-9 combines with J gene TRBJ1-3; D may be TRBD1 (6 bases). This CDR3 spans 12 amino acids. CDR1 is SEHNR, CDR2 FQNEAQ, per germline (reference sequence). The germline V and J ends were trimmed by 4 bases and 5 bases, with 6 bases remaining between them. CDR3 in amino acids: CASSWDRNTIYF. CDR3 coding DNA: TGTGCCAGCAGCTGGGACAGAAACACCATATATTTT.

This clonotype was recorded at least ten times. CDR3 bases: TGTGCCAGCAGTTCCTGGACCCTCTCCTACGAGCAGTACTTC. Protein product: CASSSWTLSYEQYF. The chain has TRBV12-3 or TRBV12-4 and TRBJ2-7, with D unclear. The CDR3 totals 14 residues. V was clipped by 4 bases and J by 0 bases, with 10 bases between them.

This clonotype was counted ten times or more. This chain connects TRBV4-2 to TRBJ1-1; D uncertain. Per germline, CDR1 LGHNA and CDR2 YNFKEQ. CDR3 length: 14 amino acids. Trimming took 0 bases from V and 6 from J, leaving 11 bases between them. In DNA form, the CDR3 reads TGTGCCAGCAGCCAAGAGAAGGGTCTGGCTGAAGCTTTCTTT. Translating gives CASSQEKGLAEAFF.

This clonotype was recorded at least ten times. V is TRBV9 and J is TRBJ1-6; D unresolved. Trimming removed 6 bases from V and 10 bases from J, with 20 bases in between. Germline-derived CDR1 and CDR2 are SGDLS and YYNGEE. The CDR3 runs 15 residues. The CDR3 DNA sequence: TGTGCCAGCAAACCCGAGTGGGCAGGCGACTCACCCCTCCACTTT. It yields the protein CASKPEWAGDSPLHF.

The sample holds many counts of this clonotype. The V gene is TRBV7-9, the J gene TRBJ2-1, with 8 bases identical to TRBD2. The germline CDR1 and CDR2 sequences are SEHNR and FQNEAQ (reference sequence). This CDR3 spans 14 amino acids. V trimming: 7 bases; J trimming: 8 bases; junction bases outside the gene matches: 10. This chain's CDR3 is CASTLGLVDYEQFF. The CDR3 nucleotides are TGTGCCAGCACCCTGGGACTAGTCGACTATGAGCAGTTCTTC.

This chain connects TRBV7-8 to TRBJ2-3; D may be TRBD1 or TRBD2 (6 bases each). This CDR3 contains 17 residues. V gave up 2 bases and J gave up 5 bases, with 20 bases separating them. The V gene's germline CDR1 is SGHVS and CDR2 FQNEAQ. CDR3 bases: TGTGCCAGCAGCTTAATCGTAGCGAACAGGGAGGTAGATACGCAGTATTTT. Translated: CASSLIVANREVDTQYF.

In this sample, this clonotype turned up many times. The CDR3 region has the DNA TGCAGTGCTAGAAGACAGGGAACAACTAATGAAAAACTGTTTTTT. Translating gives CSARRQGTTNEKLFF. This chain joins TRBV20-1 and TRBJ1-4, with 7 bases matching TRBD1. V lost 2 bases and J lost 0; bases outside the gene matches: 3. Looked up from germline, CDR1 is DFQATT and CDR2 is SNEGSKA (reference sequence). This CDR3 spans 15 amino acids.

This clonotype came up a few times. One end of the junction fails to match germline, which may point to a read error. The V call is TRBV5-1, the J call TRBJ1-4; D is undetermined. The V gene's germline CDR1 is SGHRS and CDR2 YFSETQ. The CDR3 is 13 residues long. The CDR3 nucleotides read TGCGCCAGCAGCCAAGAGGCTAATGAGAAACTGTTTTTT. Its protein product is CASSQEANEKLFF.

This clonotype was counted at least ten times. The rearrangement links TRBV5-1 to TRBJ2-7; 9 bases agree with TRBD1. CDR3 length equals 14 residues. Per the germline V gene, CDR1 is SGHRS and CDR2 is YFSETQ. Trimming removed 4 bases from V and 2 bases from J; junction bases left unmatched: 4. CDR3 residues: CASSVGQGPYEQYF. As DNA, the CDR3 is TGCGCCAGCAGCGTAGGACAGGGGCCCTACGAGCAGTACTTC.

This rearrangement joins TRBV20-1 to TRBJ1-2; no firm D call. The CDR3 length is 15 residues. CDR1 DFQATT and CDR2 SNEGSKA come from the germline V gene (reference sequence). The germline V and J ends were trimmed by 1 base and 4 bases, with 16 bases remaining between them. CDR3 DNA sequence: TGCAGTGCTAGAGCGGGTCCCACCCTATCCTATGGCTACACCTTC. Amino acid sequence: CSARAGPTLSYGYTF.

The gene calls are TRBV7-9 and TRBJ1-1, with D unclear. Per the germline V gene, CDR1 is SEHNR and CDR2 is FQNEAQ (reference sequence). Between the trimmed V and J ends, which lost 5 bases and 1 base, there was a span of 11 bases. The CDR3 is made up of 14 amino acids. Written as DNA, the CDR3 is TGTGCCAGCAGCCCCATGCGGGAGAACACTGAAGCTTTCTTT. Protein: CASSPMRENTEAFF.

The sample holds many counts of this clonotype. The rearrangement links TRBV5-1 to TRBJ2-7; 7 nucleotides agree with TRBD1. The CDR3 is 15 amino acids. Germline V CDR1 and CDR2: SGHRS, YFSETQ. V lost 1 base to trimming and J lost 5 bases; unmatched junction nucleotides: 9. This CDR3 is CASSLLGQTLNEQYF. The CDR3 coding sequence is TGCGCCAGCAGCTTGCTGGGACAGACCTTGAACGAGCAGTACTTC.

This clonotype occurred many times. This chain joins TRBV7-9 and TRBJ1-2, with 7 bases identical to TRBD1. This CDR3 comprises 14 residues. Germline lookup yields CDR1 SEHNR and CDR2 FQNEAQ (reference sequence). V dropped 5 bases and J dropped 0; count of bases not matched to a gene: 3. The CDR3 nucleotides are TGTGCCAGCAGCCGGGGACAGACTAACTATGGCTACACCTTC. Translation: CASSRGQTNYGYTF.

This clonotype occurred many times. V usage is TRBV10-2 and J usage is TRBJ1-2; 9 nucleotides align to TRBD1. V was clipped by 7 bases and J by 14 bases; unmatched bases: 14. Germline CDR1 is WSHSY and CDR2 is SAAADI. This CDR3 has 13 amino acids. CDR3 in amino acids: CASTLGTGREVTF. CDR3 bases: TGCGCCAGCACTCTGGGGACAGGGCGGGAAGTTACCTTC.

This clonotype was recorded at least ten times. For the CDR3, the DNA is TGCAGTGCTAGCAGCTTAACTCCCCCCGGGGAGACCCAGTACTTC. It is translated as CSASSLTPPGETQYF. The V gene is TRBV20-1, the J gene TRBJ2-5; D unresolved. V was cut by 3 bases and J by 5 bases, with 19 bases left in between. This CDR3 contains 15 residues. The germline CDR1 and CDR2 sequences are DFQATT and SNEGSKA (reference sequence).

In this sample, this clonotype turned up many times. The gene calls are TRBV7-8 and TRBJ1-4, with 9 bases fitting TRBD1. Losses at the gene ends were 3 bases for V and 8 bases for J; bases not matched to a gene: 7. The CDR3 is made up of 15 amino acids. CDR1 is SGHVS, CDR2 FQNEAQ, per germline. CDR3 in DNA: TGTGCCAGCAGCTTGGACAGGGGTTTAGGAGAAAAACTGTTTTTT. Its translation: CASSLDRGLGEKLFF.